Shown below are 8 T cell receptor beta chains from a single sample sequenced in a study of blood T cell repertoires in COVID-19. Method: immunoSEQ multiplex PCR; TCRdb's copy keeps in-frame clones and lacks some. The repertoire holds fewer than 450,000 clones, with around nine tenths as singletons. The sequenced sample was PBMCs or T cells enriched from blood (not recorded which). These receptors were collected from a woman between 18 and 30 years old who had recovered from COVID-19.

This clone was seen once. The V and J genes are TRBV12-3 or TRBV12-4 and TRBJ2-7, with D maybe TRBD2 (7 bases). CDR3 length: 12 residues. The germline V and J ends were trimmed by 7 bases and 5 bases, with 12 bases remaining between them. The CDR3 protein is CASTPGGHEQYF. Written as DNA, the CDR3 is TGTGCCAGCACCCCGGGGGGCCACGAGCAGTACTTC.

The chain joins TRBV19 to TRBJ1-2; D gene uncertain. Germline CDR1 is LNHDA and CDR2 is SQIVND (reference sequence). V was cut by 3 bases and J by 8 bases, with 16 bases left in between. The CDR3 is 14 residues long. The CDR3 nucleotides are TGTGCCAGTAGTATTGGTATAGGGAGTCGAGGCTACACCTTC. This gives the protein CASSIGIGSRGYTF.

Written as DNA, the CDR3 is TGTGCCAGCAGTTACTCGTTTGCGGCCCCGAACACTGAAGCTTTCTTT. Translation: CASSYSFAAPNTEAFF. This rearrangement joins TRBV6-5 to TRBJ1-1; no clear D gene. CDR1 and CDR2 (germline): MNHEY, SVGAGI. CDR3 size: 16 residues. V lost 0 bases, J lost 1 base, and 12 bases lay in between.

This clone was recorded once. The rearrangement uses TRBV6-2 or TRBV6-3 and TRBJ2-3; TRBD1 matches 10 bases. V shed 6 bases and J 0 bases; nucleotides not matched to a gene: 6. The CDR3 runs 16 residues. CDR1 and CDR2 from the germline V gene are MNHEY and SVGEGT. The CDR3 nucleotides read TGTGCCAGCAGCCGCCGGACAGGGGGGAGCACAGATACGCAGTATTTT. Its translation is CASSRRTGGSTDTQYF.

In this sample, this clone turned up once. The sample contains more than one DNA sequence encoding this CDR3. V is TRBV7-2 and J is TRBJ2-7; D possibly corresponds to TRBD1 (5 bases). V lost 0 bases and J 4 bases, leaving 7 bases between the germline ends. In germline, CDR1 is SGHTA, CDR2 FQGNSA. The CDR3 runs 13 residues. The CDR3 DNA reads TGTGCCAGCAGCTTAGCCCAGGGATACGAGCAGTACTTC. Translating it yields CASSLAQGYEQYF.

The V call is TRBV19, the J call TRBJ2-5; 8 bases align to TRBD1. The CDR3 has 16 residues. Trimming at V came to 4 bases and at J to 0 bases, leaving 7 bases not matched to a gene. Germline CDR1 and CDR2: LNHDA and SQIVND (reference sequence). For the CDR3, the DNA is TGTGCCAGTAGTACCGGACAGGGTGTGTACCAAGAGACCCAGTACTTC. This gives the protein CASSTGQGVYQETQYF.

This chain joins TRBV28 and TRBJ2-7; TRBD1 aligns across 10 bases. Unmatched junction bases numbered 9, after V lost 1 base and J lost 6 bases. Germline assignment: CDR1 MDHEN and CDR2 SYDVKM. This CDR3 is built from 16 residues. In nucleotides, the CDR3 is TGTGCCAGCAGTTTATTATCGGACAGGGGGGATCTCGAGCAGTACTTC. This codes for CASSLLSDRGDLEQYF.

The rearrangement joins TRBV10-3 to TRBJ1-2, with 9 bases that match TRBD1. Germline CDR1 ENHRY, CDR2 SYGVKD. This CDR3 spans 13 amino acids. V gave up 8 bases and J gave up 4 bases; unmatched junction bases: 5. CDR3 loop: CAIRGQGIYGYTF. DNA for the CDR3: TGTGCCATCCGAGGACAGGGGATCTATGGCTACACCTTC.